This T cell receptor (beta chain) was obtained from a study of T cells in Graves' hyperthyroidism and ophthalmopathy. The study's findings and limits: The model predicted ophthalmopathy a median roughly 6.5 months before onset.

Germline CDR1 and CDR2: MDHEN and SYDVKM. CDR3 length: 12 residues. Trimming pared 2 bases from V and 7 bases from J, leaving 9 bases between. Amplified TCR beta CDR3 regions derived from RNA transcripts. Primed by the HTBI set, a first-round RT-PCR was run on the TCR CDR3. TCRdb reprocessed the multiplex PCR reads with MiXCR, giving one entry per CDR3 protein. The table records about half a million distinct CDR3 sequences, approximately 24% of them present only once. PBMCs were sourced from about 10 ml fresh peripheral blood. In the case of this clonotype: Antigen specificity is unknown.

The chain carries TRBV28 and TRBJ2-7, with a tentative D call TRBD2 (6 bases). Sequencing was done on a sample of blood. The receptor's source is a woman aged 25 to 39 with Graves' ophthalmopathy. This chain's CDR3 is CASSLRGGEQYF. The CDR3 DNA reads TGTGCCAGCAGTTTAAGGGGAGGAGAGCAGTACTTC.